This T cell receptor (beta chain) was identified during a study of T cell repertoires in aging, cancer and after chemotherapy. Study overall: Donor ages fell into six groups from 30 or younger up to 70 or older. Study results and limitations: Age-matched healthy donors had significantly more diverse, less clonal blood TCR repertoires than untreated cancer patients. Median generation probability rose over the chemotherapy interval in each cancer cohort, suggesting rebound thymic output.

Trimming left V 8 bases short and J 3 bases short, with 17 bases between. Per the germline V gene, CDR1 is LNHDA and CDR2 is SQIVND (reference sequence). This CDR3 is 15 amino acids long. Peripheral blood genomic DNA, not sorted cells or RNA, was the template. A mixed TRB-A/B primer pool amplified rearranged TRB by multiplex touch-down PCR. TCRdb re-analysed the multiplex PCR reads in MiXCR, keeping a single row per CDR3 protein. The repertoire holds 8,400 or so distinct CDR3 sequences, with more than 50% as singletons. As concerns this clonotype: What it recognizes is unknown.

The specimen sequenced was blood. This receptor was obtained from a human donor in good health. The chain couples TRBV19 to TRBJ1-5; weak D call: TRBD1 (6 bases). CDR3 region: CASPTTGPDNQPQHF. The CDR3 DNA sequence: TGTGCCAGTCCCACAACAGGGCCGGACAATCAGCCCCAGCATTTT. The entire variable domain, with the rest obtained from reference TRBV19 and TRBJ1-5, is as follows: DGGITQSPKYLFRKEGQNVTLSCEQNLNHDAMYWYRQDPGQGLRLIYYSQIVNDFQKGDIAEGYSVSREKKESFPLTVTSAQKNPTAFYLCASPTTGPDNQPQHFGDGTRLSIL.